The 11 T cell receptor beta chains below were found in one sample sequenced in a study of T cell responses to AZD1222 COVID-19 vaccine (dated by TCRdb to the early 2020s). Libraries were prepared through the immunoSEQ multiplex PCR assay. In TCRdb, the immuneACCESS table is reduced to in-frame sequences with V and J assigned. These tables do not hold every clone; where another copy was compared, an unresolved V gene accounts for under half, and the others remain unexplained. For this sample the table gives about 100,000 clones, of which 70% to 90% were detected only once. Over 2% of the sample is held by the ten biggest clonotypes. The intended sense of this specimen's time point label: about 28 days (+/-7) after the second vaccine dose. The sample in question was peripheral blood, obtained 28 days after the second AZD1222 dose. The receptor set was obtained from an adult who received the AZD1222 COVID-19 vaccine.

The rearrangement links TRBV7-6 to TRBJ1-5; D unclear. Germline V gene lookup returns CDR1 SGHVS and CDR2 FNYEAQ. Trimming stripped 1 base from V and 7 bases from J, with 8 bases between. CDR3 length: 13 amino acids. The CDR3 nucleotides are TGTGCCAGCAGCTTAGATACGGGCCAGCCCCAGCATTTT. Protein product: CASSLDTGQPQHF.

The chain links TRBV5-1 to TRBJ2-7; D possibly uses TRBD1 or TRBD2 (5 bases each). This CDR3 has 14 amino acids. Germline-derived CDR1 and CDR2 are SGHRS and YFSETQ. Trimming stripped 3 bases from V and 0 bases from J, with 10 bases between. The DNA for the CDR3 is TGCGCCAGCAGCTGGGACGTCAGCTCCTACGAGCAGTACTTC. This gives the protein CASSWDVSSYEQYF.

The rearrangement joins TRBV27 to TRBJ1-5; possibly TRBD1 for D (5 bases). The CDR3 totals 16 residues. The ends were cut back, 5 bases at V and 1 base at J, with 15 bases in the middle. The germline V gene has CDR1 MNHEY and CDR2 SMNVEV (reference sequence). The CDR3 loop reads CASSRQNPQSNQPQHF. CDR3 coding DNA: TGTGCCAGCAGTCGACAGAACCCTCAGAGCAATCAGCCCCAGCATTTT.

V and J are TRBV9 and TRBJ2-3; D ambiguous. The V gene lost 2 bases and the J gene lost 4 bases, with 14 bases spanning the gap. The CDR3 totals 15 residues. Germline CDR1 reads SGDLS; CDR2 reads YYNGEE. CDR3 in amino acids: CASSVGWGMADTQYF. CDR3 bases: TGTGCCAGCAGCGTTGGTTGGGGTATGGCAGATACGCAGTATTTT.

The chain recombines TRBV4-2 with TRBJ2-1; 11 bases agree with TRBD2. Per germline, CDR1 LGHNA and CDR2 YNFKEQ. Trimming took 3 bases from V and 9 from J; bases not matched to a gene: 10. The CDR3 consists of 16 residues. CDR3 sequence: CASSQATSGMVGEQFF. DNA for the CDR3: TGTGCCAGCAGCCAGGCGACTAGCGGGATGGTTGGTGAGCAGTTCTTC.

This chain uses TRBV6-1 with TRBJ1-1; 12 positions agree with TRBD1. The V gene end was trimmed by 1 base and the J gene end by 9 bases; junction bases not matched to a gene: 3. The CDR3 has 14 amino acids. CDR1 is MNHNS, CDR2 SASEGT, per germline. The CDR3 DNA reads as TGTGCCAGCAGTGAAGAGGGACAGGGGGCTCAAGCTTTCTTT. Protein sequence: CASSEEGQGAQAFF.

The CDR3 loop reads CASSRPGQKSTGELFF. Here the CDR3 DNA reads TGTGCCAGCAGCCGGCCGGGACAGAAAAGCACCGGGGAGCTGTTTTTT. The chain combines TRBV5-4 with TRBJ2-2; 7 nucleotides align to TRBD1. There are 16 residues in the CDR3. Germline-derived CDR1 and CDR2 are SGHNT and YYREEE (reference sequence). After removal of 4 bases from V and 4 bases from J, the junction contained 10 bases not matched to a gene.

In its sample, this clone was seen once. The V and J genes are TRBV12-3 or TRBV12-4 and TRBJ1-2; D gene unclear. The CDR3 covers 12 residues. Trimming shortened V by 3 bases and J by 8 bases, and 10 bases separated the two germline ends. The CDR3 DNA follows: TGTGCCAGCAGTTTCGGGCTCAACGGCTACACCTTC. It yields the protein CASSFGLNGYTF.

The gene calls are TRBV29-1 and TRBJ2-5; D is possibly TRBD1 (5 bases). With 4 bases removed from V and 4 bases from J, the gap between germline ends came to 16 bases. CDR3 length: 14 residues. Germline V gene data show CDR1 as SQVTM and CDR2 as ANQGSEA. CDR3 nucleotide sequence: TGCAGCGTTGCACTCCCAGGGTGGGGAGAGACCCAGTACTTC. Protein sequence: CSVALPGWGETQYF.

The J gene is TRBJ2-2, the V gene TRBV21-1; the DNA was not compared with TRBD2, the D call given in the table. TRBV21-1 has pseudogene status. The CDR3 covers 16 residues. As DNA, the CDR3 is TGTGCCAGCAGCAAATGGGGGGGCTCGAACACCGGGGAGCTGTTTTTT. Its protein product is CASSKWGGSNTGELFF.

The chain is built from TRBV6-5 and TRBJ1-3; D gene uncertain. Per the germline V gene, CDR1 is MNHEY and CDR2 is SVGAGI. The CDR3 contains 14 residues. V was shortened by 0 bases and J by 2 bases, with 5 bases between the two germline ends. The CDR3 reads CASSYSDTGNTIYF. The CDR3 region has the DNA TGTGCCAGCAGTTACTCAGACACTGGAAACACCATATATTTT.